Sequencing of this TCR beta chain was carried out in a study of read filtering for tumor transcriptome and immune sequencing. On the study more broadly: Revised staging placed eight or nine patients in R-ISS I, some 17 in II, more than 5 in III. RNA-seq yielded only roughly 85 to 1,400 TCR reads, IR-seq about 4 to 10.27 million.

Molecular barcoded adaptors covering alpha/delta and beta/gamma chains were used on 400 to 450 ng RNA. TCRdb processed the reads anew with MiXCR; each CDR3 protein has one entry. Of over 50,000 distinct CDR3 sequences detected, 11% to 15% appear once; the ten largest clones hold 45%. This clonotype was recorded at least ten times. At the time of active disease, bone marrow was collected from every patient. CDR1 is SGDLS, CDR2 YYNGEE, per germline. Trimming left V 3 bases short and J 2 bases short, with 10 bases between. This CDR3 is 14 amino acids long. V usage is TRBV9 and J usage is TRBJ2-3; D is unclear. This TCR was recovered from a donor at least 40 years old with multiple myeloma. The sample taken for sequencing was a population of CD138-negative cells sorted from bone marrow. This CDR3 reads CASSALGVTDTQYF. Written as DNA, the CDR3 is TGTGCCAGCAGCGCACTTGGGGTCACAGATACGCAGTATTTT.